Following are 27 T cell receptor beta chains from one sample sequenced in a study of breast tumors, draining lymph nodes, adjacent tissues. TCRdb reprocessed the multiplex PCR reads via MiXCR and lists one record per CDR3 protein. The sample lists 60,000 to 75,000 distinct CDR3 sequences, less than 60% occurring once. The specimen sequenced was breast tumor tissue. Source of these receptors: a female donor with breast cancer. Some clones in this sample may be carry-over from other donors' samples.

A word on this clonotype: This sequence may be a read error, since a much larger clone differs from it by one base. CDR3 coding DNA: TGTGCCAGTAGTGTACAGGGGGGCTATGGCTACGCCTTC. This translates into CASSVQGGYGYAF. The chain couples TRBV19 to TRBJ1-2; the match to TRBD1 covers 8 bases. Germline V gene sequence: CDR1 LNHDA, CDR2 SQIVND (reference sequence). The CDR3 runs 13 residues.

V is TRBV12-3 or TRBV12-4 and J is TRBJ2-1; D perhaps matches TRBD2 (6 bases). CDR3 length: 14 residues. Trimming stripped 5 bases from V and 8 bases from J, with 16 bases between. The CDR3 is CASSGWRGRDEQFF. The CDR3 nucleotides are TGTGCCAGCAGTGGGTGGCGGGGTCGGGATGAGCAGTTCTTC.

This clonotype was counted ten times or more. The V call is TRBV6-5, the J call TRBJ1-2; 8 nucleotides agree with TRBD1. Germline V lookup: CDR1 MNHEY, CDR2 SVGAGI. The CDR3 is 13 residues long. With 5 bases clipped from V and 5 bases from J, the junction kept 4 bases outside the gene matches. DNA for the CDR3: TGTGCCAGCAGTCAGGGGGCAGAGTATGGCTACACCTTC. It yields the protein CASSQGAEYGYTF.

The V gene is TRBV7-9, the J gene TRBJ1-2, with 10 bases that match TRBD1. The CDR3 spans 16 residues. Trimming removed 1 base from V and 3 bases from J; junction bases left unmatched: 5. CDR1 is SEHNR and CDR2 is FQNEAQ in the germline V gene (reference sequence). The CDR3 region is CASSLDGDRGYYGYTF. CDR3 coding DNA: TGTGCCAGCAGCTTAGATGGGGACAGGGGTTACTATGGCTACACCTTC.

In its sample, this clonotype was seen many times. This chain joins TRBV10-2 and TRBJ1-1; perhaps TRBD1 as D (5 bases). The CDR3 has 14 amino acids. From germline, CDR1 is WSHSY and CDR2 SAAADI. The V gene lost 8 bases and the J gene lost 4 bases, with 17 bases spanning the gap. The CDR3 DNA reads TGCGCCAGCCATGGGACTCTTCGAGGCACTGAAGCTTTCTTT. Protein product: CASHGTLRGTEAFF.

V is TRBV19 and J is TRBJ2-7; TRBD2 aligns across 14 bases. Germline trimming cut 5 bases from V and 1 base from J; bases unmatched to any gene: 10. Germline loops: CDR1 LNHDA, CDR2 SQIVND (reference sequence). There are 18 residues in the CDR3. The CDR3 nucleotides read TGTGCCAGTAGTCCGGGACTAGCGGGAGCCTCCCATTCCTACGAGCAGTACTTC. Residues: CASSPGLAGASHSYEQYF.

This CDR3 reads CASSPRGAGNEQFF. CDR3 DNA sequence: TGTGCCAGCAGTCCCCGGGGGGCGGGCAATGAGCAGTTCTTC. The V call is TRBV6-5, the J call TRBJ2-1, with D tentatively TRBD2 (7 bases). This CDR3 has 14 residues. The V and J ends lost 5 bases and 6 bases respectively, with 14 bases between them. The germline V gene encodes CDR1 MNHEY and CDR2 SVGAGI.

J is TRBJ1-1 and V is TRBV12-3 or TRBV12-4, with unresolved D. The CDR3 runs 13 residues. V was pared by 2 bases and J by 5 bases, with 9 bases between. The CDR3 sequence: CASSLQRRTEAFF. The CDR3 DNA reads TGTGCCAGCAGTTTACAAAGGCGGACTGAAGCTTTCTTT.

CDR3 sequence (DNA): TGTGCCTCCGGGACATCGAACACCGGGGAGCTGTTTTTT. Its translation: CASGTSNTGELFF. V is TRBV9 and J is TRBJ2-2; the D gene is possibly TRBD1 (6 bases). Germline V gene lookup returns CDR1 SGDLS and CDR2 YYNGEE. The CDR3 contains 13 residues. V lost 10 bases to trimming and J lost 0 bases, with 10 bases between them.

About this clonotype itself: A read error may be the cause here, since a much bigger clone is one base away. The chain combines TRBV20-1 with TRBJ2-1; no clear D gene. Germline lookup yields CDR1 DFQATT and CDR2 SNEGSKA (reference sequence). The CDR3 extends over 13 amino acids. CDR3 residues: CSARALFYNAQFF. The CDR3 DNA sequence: TGCAGTGCTAGAGCCCTCTTTTACAATGCGCAGTTCTTC.

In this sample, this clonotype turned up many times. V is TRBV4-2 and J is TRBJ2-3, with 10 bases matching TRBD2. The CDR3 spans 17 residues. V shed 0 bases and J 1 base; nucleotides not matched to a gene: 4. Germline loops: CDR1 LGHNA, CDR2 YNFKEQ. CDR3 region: CASSQEIAGGGTDTQYF. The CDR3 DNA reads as TGTGCCAGCAGCCAAGAGATAGCGGGGGGCGGCACAGATACGCAGTATTTT.

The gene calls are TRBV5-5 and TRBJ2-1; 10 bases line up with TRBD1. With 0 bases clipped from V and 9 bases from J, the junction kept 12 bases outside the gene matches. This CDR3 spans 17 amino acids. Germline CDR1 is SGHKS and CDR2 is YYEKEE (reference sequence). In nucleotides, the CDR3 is TGTGCCAGCAGCTTGGAATTTTTGGGACAGGGGACGGGTGAGCAGTTCTTC. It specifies CASSLEFLGQGTGEQFF. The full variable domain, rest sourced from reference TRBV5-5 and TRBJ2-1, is DAGVTQSPTHLIKTRGQQVTLRCSPISGHKSVSWYQQVLGQGPQFIFQYYEKEERGRGNFPDRFSARQFPNYSSELNVNALLLGDSALYLCASSLEFLGQGTGEQFFGPGTRLTVL.

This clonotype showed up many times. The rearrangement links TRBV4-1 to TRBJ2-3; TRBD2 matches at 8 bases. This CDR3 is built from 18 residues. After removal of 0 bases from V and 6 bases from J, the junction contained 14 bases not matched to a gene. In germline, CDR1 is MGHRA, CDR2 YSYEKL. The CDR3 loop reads CASSQDPPPGGAGDTQYF. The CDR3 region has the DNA TGCGCCAGCAGCCAAGATCCCCCCCCCGGGGGGGCCGGTGATACGCAGTATTTT.

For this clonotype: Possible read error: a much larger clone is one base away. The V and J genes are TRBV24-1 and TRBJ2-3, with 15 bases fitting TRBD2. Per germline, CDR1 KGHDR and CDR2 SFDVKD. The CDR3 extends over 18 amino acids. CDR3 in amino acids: CASSYSGLAGGPTDTQYF. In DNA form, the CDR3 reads TGTGCCAGCAGTTACTCGGGACTAGCGGGAGGACCCACAGATACGCAGTATTTT.

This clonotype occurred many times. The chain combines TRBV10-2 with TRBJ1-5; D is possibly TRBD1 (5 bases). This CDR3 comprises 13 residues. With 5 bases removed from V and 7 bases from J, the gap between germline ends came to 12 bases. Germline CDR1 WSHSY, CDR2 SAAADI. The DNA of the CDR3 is TGCGCCAGCAGTCCAGGGTACGGGCAGCCCCAGCATTTT. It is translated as CASSPGYGQPQHF.

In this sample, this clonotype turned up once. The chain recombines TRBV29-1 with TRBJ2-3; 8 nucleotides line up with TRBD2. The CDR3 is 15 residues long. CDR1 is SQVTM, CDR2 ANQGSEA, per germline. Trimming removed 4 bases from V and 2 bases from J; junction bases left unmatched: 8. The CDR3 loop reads CSVAIAGGATDTQYF. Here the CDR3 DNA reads TGCAGCGTTGCGATTGCGGGAGGCGCCACAGATACGCAGTATTTT.

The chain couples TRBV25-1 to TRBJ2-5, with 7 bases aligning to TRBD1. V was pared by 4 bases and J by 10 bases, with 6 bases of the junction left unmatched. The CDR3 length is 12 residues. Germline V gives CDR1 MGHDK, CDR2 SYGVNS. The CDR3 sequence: CASSGPGQVQYF. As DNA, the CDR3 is TGTGCCAGCAGTGGGCCCGGACAGGTCCAGTACTTC.

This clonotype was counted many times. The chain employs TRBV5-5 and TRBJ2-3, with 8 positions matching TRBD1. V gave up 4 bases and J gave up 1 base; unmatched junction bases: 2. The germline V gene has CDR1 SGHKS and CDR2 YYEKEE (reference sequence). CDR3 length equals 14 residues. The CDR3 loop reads CASSMTGGTDTQYF. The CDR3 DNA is TGTGCCAGCAGCATGACAGGGGGCACAGATACGCAGTATTTT.

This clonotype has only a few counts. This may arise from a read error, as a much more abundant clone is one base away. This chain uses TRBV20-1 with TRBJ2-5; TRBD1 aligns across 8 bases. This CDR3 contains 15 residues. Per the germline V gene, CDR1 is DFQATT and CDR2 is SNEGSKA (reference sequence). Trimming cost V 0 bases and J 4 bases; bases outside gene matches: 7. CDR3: CSARDQGAGAETQYF. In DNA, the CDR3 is TGCAGTGCTAGAGATCAGGGGGCTGGCGCAGAGACCCAGTACTTC.

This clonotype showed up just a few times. The CDR3 region has the DNA TGTGCCAGCAGCATGAATGCGGGACCGACGGTGGTAGATACGCAGTATTTT. It translates to CASSMNAGPTVVDTQYF. This chain joins TRBV7-3 and TRBJ2-3, with a tentative D call TRBD2 (6 bases). CDR3 length equals 17 residues. Germline V lookup: CDR1 SGHTA, CDR2 FQGTGA. V was cut by 5 bases and J by 5 bases, with 23 bases left in between. Full variable domain (outside the CDR3, taken from reference TRBV7-3 and TRBJ2-3): GAGVSQTPSNKVTEKGKYVELRCDPISGHTALYWYRQSLGQGPEFLIYFQGTGAADDSGLPNDRFFAVRPEGSVSTLKIQRTERGDSAVYLCASSMNAGPTVVDTQYFGPGTRLTVL.

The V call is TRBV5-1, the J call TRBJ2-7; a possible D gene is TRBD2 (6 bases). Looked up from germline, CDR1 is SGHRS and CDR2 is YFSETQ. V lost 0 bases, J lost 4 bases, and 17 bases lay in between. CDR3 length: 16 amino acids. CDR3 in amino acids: CASSLEGRRGVYEQYF. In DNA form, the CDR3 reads TGCGCCAGCAGCTTGGAGGGCAGGAGGGGAGTTTACGAGCAGTACTTC.

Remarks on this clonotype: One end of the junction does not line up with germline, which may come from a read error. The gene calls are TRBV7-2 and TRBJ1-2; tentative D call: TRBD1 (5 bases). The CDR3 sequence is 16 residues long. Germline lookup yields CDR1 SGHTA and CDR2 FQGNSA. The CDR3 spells CASSLSGTVSNYGCTF. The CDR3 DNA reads TGTGCCAGCAGCTTGTCCGGGACCGTATCTAACTATGGCTGCACCTTC.

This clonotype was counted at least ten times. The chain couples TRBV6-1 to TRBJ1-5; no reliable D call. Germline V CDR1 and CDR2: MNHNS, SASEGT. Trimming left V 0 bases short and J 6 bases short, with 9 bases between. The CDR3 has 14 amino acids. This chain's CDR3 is CASSEAPITQPQHF. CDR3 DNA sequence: TGTGCCAGCAGTGAAGCGCCAATCACTCAGCCCCAGCATTTT.

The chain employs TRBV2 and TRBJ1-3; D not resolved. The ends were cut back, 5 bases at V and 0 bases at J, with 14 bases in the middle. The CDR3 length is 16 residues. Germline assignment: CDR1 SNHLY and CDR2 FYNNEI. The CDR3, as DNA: TGTGCCAGCAGTATAGGCCGGGGAAGCTCTGGAAACACCATATATTTT. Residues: CASSIGRGSSGNTIYF.

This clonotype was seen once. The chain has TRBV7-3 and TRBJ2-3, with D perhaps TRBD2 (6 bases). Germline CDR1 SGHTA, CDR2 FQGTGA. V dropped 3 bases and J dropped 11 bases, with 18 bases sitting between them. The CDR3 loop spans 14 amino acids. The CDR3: CASSLQGTGGEQYF. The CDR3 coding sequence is TGTGCCAGCAGCTTGCAGGGCACCGGGGGAGAGCAGTATTTT.

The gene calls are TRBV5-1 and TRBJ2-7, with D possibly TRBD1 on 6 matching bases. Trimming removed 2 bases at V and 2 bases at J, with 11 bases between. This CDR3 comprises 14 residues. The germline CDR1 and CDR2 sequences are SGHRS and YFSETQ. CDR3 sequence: CASSFRQETYEQYF. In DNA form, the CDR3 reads TGCGCCAGCAGCTTCAGACAGGAAACCTACGAGCAGTACTTC.

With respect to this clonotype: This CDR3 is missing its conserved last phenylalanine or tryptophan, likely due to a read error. The CDR3 nucleotides are TGCGCCAGCAGCCAGCAAAACGAAGAAGAGACCCAGTACCTC. It encodes CASSQQNEEETQYL. V and J are TRBV7-9 and TRBJ2-5; D not resolved. This CDR3 is 14 amino acids long. The V gene's germline CDR1 is SEHNR and CDR2 FQNEAQ (reference sequence).